Included here is one T cell receptor (beta chain) sequence, with context. No antigen is known for it. The record originates from a study of T cell responses to AZD1222 COVID-19 vaccine. Generated by immunoSEQ multiplex PCR, the TCRdb table keeps only in-frame clones and is missing some. Of around 99,000 clones listed, around nine tenths were seen once; the top ten hold about 6.6%. General study findings and limits: Only after the peak T cell response were repertoires sampled. It was only a handful of AZD1222 recipients who were seropositive at baseline. Females made up more of the donors, who were largely white British, and clonal diversity may have come out too low.

The input for sequencing was peripheral blood, taken 28 days after the second AZD1222 dose. The sequence derives from an adult who received the AZD1222 COVID-19 vaccine.

The CDR3 region has the DNA TGTGCCAGCAGTTATTCATCTGGGGGGACTTATGGCTACACCTTC. This translates into CASSYSSGGTYGYTF. The rearrangement joins TRBV6-5 to TRBJ1-2; tentatively, D is TRBD1 (5 bases). This CDR3 comprises 15 residues. The germline V gene encodes CDR1 MNHEY and CDR2 SVGAGI. V lost 3 bases and J 5 bases, leaving 16 bases between the germline ends.